The rows below give T cell receptor beta chains drawn from one sample of a study of T cell responses to AZD1222 COVID-19 vaccine. Repertoires were generated with immunoSEQ multiplex PCR, while TCRdb's copy carries only in-frame clones and drops some. The sample lists 200,000 or so clones, 85% to 95% seen once, with approximately 9.6% in the top ten. The specimen was peripheral blood, collected on day 0 of AZD1222 vaccination. These receptors came from an adult in good health. Both conserved end residues are part of each CDR3. Expanded clones are given a class, and other clones once, few, many or no size at all.

CASRPDSISPLHF,-,TRBV6-5
CASSLEGETQYF,-,TRBV5-1
CASSLGDRNEKLFF,-,TRBV5-1
CASSRYEQYF,-,TRBV28
CASRGYLEGGYGYTF,-,TRBV28
CASSKQDPTTNEKLFF,-,TRBV21-1
CASSLNSYGYTF,few,TRBV7-2
CASSRGTGGVETQYF,-,TRBV7-2
CASSLGGFYGYTF,-,TRBV11-2
CASRTNWDSGYEQYF,few,TRBV27
CASSQDLGGANGYTF,-,TRBV3-1/TRBV3-2
CASSYIHREANYGYTF,-,TRBV7-3
CASRRSNEQFF,-,TRBV7-9
CASSRDQGLQPQHF,-,TRBV28
CASSSRQGGSYNSPLHF,-,TRBV28